The entry that follows covers one T cell receptor beta chain sequence. These data are taken from a study of shared clonotypes between healthy human individuals. This table comes from immunoSEQ multiplex PCR, and its TCRdb copy is limited to in-frame clones, with some not included. The table lists approximately 640,000 clones, about two thirds of them singletons. Germline CDR1 reads SGHKS; CDR2 reads YYEKEE (reference sequence). CDR3 length equals 14 residues. Trimming cost V 4 bases and J 8 bases, with 15 bases left between them. The chain recombines TRBV5-5 with TRBJ1-4, with no clear D. The origin of this receptor is a woman aged 25 to 39 in good health. Sequencing was carried out using memory CD4+ T cells sorted from blood. Specified subset: CD45RA-negative fraction. CDR3 amino acids: CASSPQGTDEKLFF. The CDR3, as DNA: TGTGCCAGCAGCCCACAAGGTACCGACGAAAAACTGTTTTTT.